A single sample gave rise to the 14 T cell receptor beta chains below, sequenced in a study of breast tumors, draining lymph nodes, adjacent tissues. TCRdb passed the multiplex PCR reads through MiXCR, listing each CDR3 protein once. The sample holds tens of thousands of distinct CDR3 sequences; approximately 45% are singletons and the top ten take roughly 10%. The sequenced sample was breast tumor tissue. These receptors were taken from a female donor with breast cancer. Some clones in this sample may be carry-over from other donors' samples.

The rearrangement joins TRBV13 to TRBJ2-4; 7 bases align to TRBD2. The CDR3 is 15 amino acids. Trimming cost V 6 bases and J 1 base; bases outside gene matches: 6. Germline V gene sequence: CDR1 PRHDT, CDR2 FYEKMQ (reference sequence). The CDR3 region is CASRSMTSAKNIQYF. The CDR3 coding sequence is TGTGCCAGCAGATCAATGACTAGCGCCAAAAACATTCAGTACTTC.

This chain links TRBV20-1 with TRBJ2-3; TRBD2 matches at 13 bases. CDR1 and CDR2 (germline): DFQATT, SNEGSKA (reference sequence). V was clipped by 2 bases and J by 9 bases; unmatched bases: 20. CDR3 length equals 19 residues. The CDR3 sequence is CSARSYEVQTSGRTGTQYF. The DNA for the CDR3 is TGCAGTGCTAGAAGTTATGAAGTTCAGACTAGCGGGAGGACAGGGACGCAGTATTTT.

This clonotype was found many times. The gene calls are TRBV9 and TRBJ1-2; 7 bases fit TRBD1. The CDR3 contains 18 residues. Germline-derived CDR1 and CDR2 are SGDLS and YYNGEE. Trimming at V came to 2 bases and at J to 7 bases, leaving 20 bases not matched to a gene. This CDR3 reads CASSVGPRDREPNGGYTF. The CDR3 DNA reads as TGTGCCAGCAGCGTGGGCCCCCGGGACAGAGAACCCAACGGTGGCTACACCTTC.

At least ten counts were recorded for this clonotype. The chain employs TRBV10-3 and TRBJ2-2, with TRBD1 matching over 9 bases. This CDR3 has 16 amino acids. Germline assignment: CDR1 ENHRY and CDR2 SYGVKD. Losses at the gene ends were 3 bases for V and 7 bases for J; bases not matched to a gene: 9. CDR3 nucleotide sequence: TGTGCCATCAGTGACCCGGGACAGGGACGTTTCGGGGAGCTGTTTTTT. Amino acids: CAISDPGQGRFGELFF.

The chain combines TRBV10-3 with TRBJ2-1; no reliable D call. The CDR3 totals 11 residues. V lost 9 bases to trimming and J lost 5 bases, with 8 bases between them. Germline V gene data show CDR1 as ENHRY and CDR2 as SYGVKD. The DNA for the CDR3 is TGTGCCATTCAACTGAACAATGAGCAGTTCTTC. Encoded protein: CAIQLNNEQFF.

Note on this clonotype: A much larger clone differs from this one at a single base, so this may be a read error. The genes are TRBV5-5 and TRBJ2-4; D not resolved. This CDR3 has 14 residues. CDR1 SGHKS and CDR2 YYEKEE come from the germline V gene (reference sequence). The CDR3 coding sequence is TGTGCCAGCAGCTTGGAGGGCGCCAGAAACATTCAGTACTTC. This codes for CASSLEGARNIQYF.

This clonotype was counted ten times or more. A much larger clone lies a single base off, so this may be a read error. The rearrangement uses TRBV20-1 and TRBJ2-1; D perhaps matches TRBD2 (6 bases). Germline values: CDR1 DFQATT, CDR2 SNEGSKA (reference sequence). V was pared by 3 bases and J by 6 bases, with 18 bases between. The CDR3 loop spans 15 amino acids. This CDR3 is CSARDPGLHTNEQFF. The DNA for the CDR3 is TGCAGTGCTAGGGACCCGGGACTTCACACCAATGAGCAGTTCTTC.

This clonotype was detected many times. The CDR3 DNA is TGTGCCAGCAGCCTAAACCGGGTCCAAAATTCACCCCTCCACTTT. As protein: CASSLNRVQNSPLHF. V usage is TRBV2 and J usage is TRBJ1-6, with no clear D. Looked up from germline, CDR1 is SNHLY and CDR2 is FYNNEI. The CDR3 is 15 residues long. V gave up 6 bases and J gave up 7 bases, with 16 bases separating them.

The chain combines TRBV7-2 with TRBJ1-4, with 8 nucleotides matching TRBD1. The length of the CDR3 is 18 residues. Germline lookup yields CDR1 SGHTA and CDR2 FQGNSA. V was pared by 4 bases and J by 7 bases, with 17 bases of the junction left unmatched. CDR3 DNA: TGTGCCAGCAGCTCCAGTGGACAGGGTACACCTTGGGTTGAAAAACTGTTTTTT. Its translation: CASSSSGQGTPWVEKLFF.

The chain has TRBV5-5 and TRBJ1-1; D might be TRBD1 (6 bases). V was shortened by 0 bases and J by 11 bases, with 14 bases between the two germline ends. Germline CDR1 is SGHKS and CDR2 is YYEKEE (reference sequence). The CDR3 contains 13 residues. In nucleotides, the CDR3 is TGTGCCAGCAGCTTGGGGGCAGGGGCTCGGGCTTTCTTT. It specifies CASSLGAGARAFF.

This chain links TRBV7-2 with TRBJ2-5; 9 positions match TRBD2. From germline, CDR1 is SGHTA and CDR2 FQGNSA. CDR3 length: 15 amino acids. V shed 2 bases, J shed 2 bases, and the junction held 3 bases outside the gene matches. The CDR3, as DNA: TGTGCCAGCAGCTTAAATGCGGGAGGGCAAGAGACCCAGTACTTC. Amino acid sequence: CASSLNAGGQETQYF.

V is TRBV15 and J is TRBJ2-7; D gene uncertain. Trimming took off 0 bases at V and 5 bases at J, with 11 bases between the two ends. Germline CDR1 reads LNHNV; CDR2 reads YYDKDF (reference sequence). The CDR3 spans 14 residues. In DNA, the CDR3 is TGTGCCACCAGCAGAGATCTCGGGCACCACGAGCAGTACTTC. It encodes CATSRDLGHHEQYF.

In its sample, this clonotype was seen many times. The genes are TRBV29-1 and TRBJ2-7; D ambiguous. V was shortened by 6 bases and J by 5 bases, with 17 bases between the two germline ends. The CDR3 runs 13 residues. The germline V gene encodes CDR1 SQVTM and CDR2 ANQGSEA. This chain's CDR3 is CSVRPRLVNEQYF. Here the CDR3 DNA reads TGCAGCGTCCGGCCGAGACTCGTAAACGAGCAGTACTTC.

This clonotype occurred many times. The rearrangement joins TRBV7-2 to TRBJ2-1; TRBD1 is a possible D gene (5 bases). The CDR3 extends over 14 amino acids. The germline gives CDR1 SGHTA, CDR2 FQGNSA. Trimming shortened V by 9 bases and J by 1 base, and 13 bases separated the two germline ends. The CDR3 coding sequence is TGTGCCAGTTCCGCAGACAGTTCCTACAATGAGCAGTTCTTC. This translates into CASSADSSYNEQFF.